The rows below give T cell receptor beta chains drawn from one sample of a study of radiotherapy plus CTLA-4 blockade in lung cancer. TCRdb's copy holds only in-frame clones and misses some; the assay was immunoSEQ multiplex PCR. The table records around 100,000 clones, about four fifths of them present only once. This sample comprised peripheral blood, obtained from a patient treated with radiotherapy plus ipilimumab. The receptor source for this set is a human donor with non-small cell lung cancer who had a partial response to radiotherapy plus ipilimumab. Some clones in this sample may be carry-over from other donors' samples. Both conserved end residues are part of each CDR3. A D gene is named only where the DNA matches it firmly. The size field is filled for only some rows; it gives once, few, many or a size class.

TRBD1,TRBJ2-7,TRBV5-6,NA,CASSVDRAWEQYF,TGTGCCAGCAGCGTGGACAGGGCTTGGGAGCAGTACTTC
NA,TRBJ2-2,TRBV11-2,NA,CASSRSRGTGELFF,TGTGCCAGCAGCAGGTCGCGGGGTACAGGGGAGCTGTTTTTT
NA,TRBJ2-1,TRBV5-1,few,CASSLRLDNEQFF,TGCGCCAGCAGCTTGAGACTAGATAATGAGCAGTTCTTC
TRBD2,TRBJ2-5,TRBV27,NA,CASRRGLEGTQYF,TGTGCCAGCAGGCGGGGACTAGAGGGGACCCAGTACTTC
NA,TRBJ1-4,TRBV4-3,once,CVSSQDSRRTNEKLFF,TGCGTCAGCAGCCAAGATAGTAGGAGAACTAATGAAAAACTGTTTTTT
NA,TRBJ1-3,TRBV5-5,NA,CASSLGPTAFSGNTIYF,TGTGCCAGCAGCTTGGGGCCAACAGCCTTCTCTGGAAACACCATATATTTT
TRBD2,TRBJ2-7,TRBV29-1,few,CSVVLAGGSYEQYF,TGCAGCGTGGTACTAGCGGGGGGGTCCTACGAGCAGTACTTC
TRBD2,TRBJ2-3,TRBV18,NA,CASSLGLNTDTQYF,TGTGCCAGCTCACTGGGACTAAACACAGATACGCAGTATTTT
TRBD1,TRBJ1-6,TRBV4-2,once,CASSHPGTGTDYSSPLHF,TGTGCCAGCAGCCATCCCGGGACAGGCACAGATTATTCTTCACCCCTCCACTTT
TRBD1,TRBJ1-5,TRBV7-2,NA,CASSLVGRGRFQPQHF,TGTGCCAGCAGCTTAGTGGGCAGGGGGCGCTTTCAGCCCCAGCATTTT
NA,TRBJ2-7,TRBV6-5,few,CASSQGSHEQYF,TGTGCCAGCAGTCAGGGTAGCCACGAGCAGTACTTC
NA,TRBJ2-3,TRBV12-5,NA,CASGLGRGTDTQYF,TGTGCTAGTGGTTTGGGCAGGGGAACAGATACGCAGTATTTT
NA,TRBJ1-2,TRBV5-6,NA,CASSLGRGLRGYTF,TGTGCCAGCAGCTTGGGGCGGGGGCTTCGGGGCTACACCTTC
TRBD1,TRBJ1-2,TRBV7-8,NA,CASSLESGGANYGYTF,TGTGCCAGCAGCTTAGAGTCAGGGGGCGCGAACTATGGCTACACCTTC
TRBD1,TRBJ2-1,TRBV30,few,CASNYRGQSYNEQFF,TGTGCCTCGAACTACAGGGGACAAAGCTACAATGAGCAGTTCTTC
TRBD1,TRBJ2-3,TRBV29-1,NA,CSVEERPGQGHADTQYF,TGCAGCGTTGAAGAAAGGCCGGGACAGGGTCATGCGGATACGCAGTATTTT
TRBD1,TRBJ2-1,TRBV5-1,NA,CASSWLRTGSYNEQFF,TGCGCCAGCAGCTGGTTACGGACAGGGTCTTACAATGAGCAGTTCTTC
NA,TRBJ2-1,TRBV29-1,NA,CSVSHRQAYNEQFF,TGCAGCGTTTCGCACAGGCAAGCCTACAATGAGCAGTTCTTC
NA,TRBJ2-7,TRBV7-9,NA,CASSLEVGYEQYF,TGTGCCAGCAGCTTGGAGGTCGGATACGAGCAGTACTTC
NA,TRBJ1-4,TRBV28,NA,CASSLGGGQPNEKLFF,TGTGCCAGCAGCCTCGGCGGGGGGCAGCCTAATGAAAAACTGTTTTTT
NA,TRBJ2-5,TRBV7-2,NA,CASSQVSGLDQETQYF,TGTGCCAGCAGCCAGGTGTCAGGGCTAGACCAAGAGACCCAGTACTTC
NA,TRBJ1-6,TRBV7-2,NA,CASSLVPRGVGNSPLHF,TGTGCCAGCAGCTTAGTTCCCCGTGGAGTGGGTAATTCACCCCTCCACTTT
TRBD2,TRBJ2-1,TRBV6-1,once,CASRDSGRAGDEQFF,TGTGCCAGCAGAGATAGCGGGAGGGCAGGAGATGAGCAGTTCTTC
NA,TRBJ1-5,TRBV5-1,NA,CASSLAGQLHQPQHF,TGCGCCAGCAGCTTGGCTGGACAGTTGCATCAGCCCCAGCATTTT
NA,TRBJ2-7,TRBV7-3,NA,CASSLMPAVAHEQYF,TGTGCCAGCAGCTTAATGCCTGCGGTCGCACACGAGCAGTACTTC
NA,TRBJ2-7,TRBV5-1,NA,CASSSTVSYEQYF,TGCGCCAGCAGCTCCACGGTTTCCTACGAGCAGTACTTC
NA,TRBJ1-5,TRBV19,NA,CASSISLGSNQPQHF,TGTGCCAGTAGTATATCCCTGGGCAGCAATCAGCCCCAGCATTTT
NA,TRBJ1-1,TRBV28,once,CASVGDRTEAFF,TGTGCCAGCGTCGGCGACAGGACTGAAGCTTTCTTT
NA,TRBJ1-6,TRBV6-5,few,CASSSTAGANSPLHF,TGTGCCAGCAGCTCTACAGCAGGGGCTAATTCACCCCTCCACTTT
TRBD1,TRBJ2-5,TRBV7-9,NA,CASSLPRTGTEETQYF,TGTGCCAGCAGCTTACCCCGGACAGGGACAGAAGAGACCCAGTACTTC
NA,TRBJ1-1,TRBV7-9,NA,CASSLGQGRVTEAFF,TGTGCCAGCAGCTTAGGGCAGGGAAGGGTGACTGAAGCTTTCTTT
TRBD2,TRBJ2-5,TRBV5-5,NA,CASSFGGATETQYF,TGTGCCAGCAGCTTCGGGGGGGCAACGGAGACCCAGTACTTC
NA,TRBJ1-6,TRBV5-5,NA,CASSLSVRAGPNSPLHF,TGTGCCAGCAGCTTGTCTGTTCGAGCGGGACCCAATTCACCCCTCCACTTT
NA,TRBJ2-7,TRBV25-1,NA,CASSDFGQASYEQYF,TGTGCCAGCAGTGATTTCGGTCAGGCCTCCTACGAGCAGTACTTC
NA,TRBJ2-2,TRBV19,NA,CASTRQRANTGELFF,TGTGCCAGTACCCGACAGCGGGCGAACACCGGGGAGCTGTTTTTT
NA,TRBJ1-4,TRBV19,many,CASSIGGKKLFF,TGTGCCAGTAGTATAGGAGGGAAAAAACTGTTTTTT
TRBD2,TRBJ2-3,TRBV7-9,NA,CASSLDSSGTTTDTQYF,TGTGCCAGCAGCTTAGATTCTAGCGGGACCACCACAGATACGCAGTATTTT
NA,TRBJ2-6,TRBV2,NA,CASSLQGGGANVLTF,TGTGCCAGCAGTTTACAGGGCGGTGGGGCCAACGTCCTGACTTTC
NA,TRBJ1-6,TRBV9,NA,CASSPRPGSPLHF,TGTGCCAGCAGCCCCCGACCAGGCTCACCCCTCCACTTT
NA,TRBJ2-6,TRBV6-1,NA,CASSGSAGAGANVLTF,TGTGCCAGCAGTGGTTCTGCGGGGGCCGGGGCCAACGTCCTGACTTTC
TRBD1,TRBJ1-6,TRBV7-3,NA,CASSRQGGQGADSPLHF,TGTGCCAGCAGCCGCCAGGGGGGACAGGGAGCCGATTCACCCCTCCACTTT
TRBD1,TRBJ1-4,TRBV12-5,few,CASVDRGGEKLFF,TGTGCTAGTGTTGACAGGGGAGGGGAAAAACTGTTTTTT
NA,TRBJ2-3,TRBV10-1,NA,CASSELQTGTDTQYF,TGCGCCAGCAGTGAGCTTCAAACAGGCACAGATACGCAGTATTTT
NA,TRBJ2-3,TRBV19,NA,CASSPQFRTDTQYF,TGTGCCAGTAGTCCCCAGTTCCGCACAGATACGCAGTATTTT
TRBD1,TRBJ2-7,TRBV5-1,NA,CASSLGGQGLGYEQYF,TGCGCCAGCAGCTTGGGGGGACAGGGCCTGGGCTACGAGCAGTACTTC
NA,TRBJ1-1,TRBV10-3,few,CAISGAGVFSEAFF,TGTGCCATCAGTGGCGCTGGAGTTTTCAGTGAAGCTTTCTTT
TRBD1,TRBJ1-2,TRBV6-4,NA,CASSQTGGGYTF,TGTGCCAGCAGCCAGACAGGGGGAGGCTACACCTTC
NA,TRBJ2-3,TRBV27,NA,CASSHSVTDTQYF,TGTGCCAGCAGTCACAGTGTCACAGATACGCAGTATTTT
NA,TRBJ2-7,TRBV6-5,once,CASSYSRPGLNYEQYF,TGTGCCAGCAGTTACTCCAGGCCGGGACTGAACTACGAGCAGTACTTC
NA,TRBJ2-2,TRBV7-3,NA,CASSLWGGANTGELFF,TGTGCCAGCAGCTTATGGGGGGGCGCGAACACCGGGGAGCTGTTTTTT
NA,TRBJ2-1,TRBV7-2,NA,CASSLYGPAASYNEQFF,TGTGCCAGCAGCTTATACGGTCCGGCGGCCTCCTACAATGAGCAGTTCTTC
NA,TRBJ2-3,TRBV7-9,NA,CASSYPGDTQYF,TGTGCCAGCAGTTACCCAGGAGATACGCAGTATTTT
NA,TRBJ2-5,TRBV7-3,NA,CASSLQGSGPGETQYF,TGTGCCAGCAGCTTACAGGGGTCGGGCCCAGGAGAGACCCAGTACTTC
NA,TRBJ2-2,TRBV28,NA,CASSSSPGVPNTGELFF,TGTGCCAGCAGTTCCTCCCCGGGGGTCCCGAACACCGGGGAGCTGTTTTTT
NA,TRBJ1-2,TRBV28,NA,CASLTEGDRDTYGYTF,TGTGCCAGCCTAACGGAAGGGGACCGGGACACTTACGGCTACACCTTC
TRBD2,TRBJ2-3,TRBV4-3,NA,CASSQEWRAAGNTDTQYF,TGCGCCAGCAGCCAAGAGTGGAGGGCAGCGGGGAATACAGATACGCAGTATTTT
TRBD1,TRBJ1-1,TRBV4-2,NA,CASSQEADRATEAFF,TGTGCCAGCAGCCAAGAAGCCGACAGGGCGACTGAAGCTTTCTTT